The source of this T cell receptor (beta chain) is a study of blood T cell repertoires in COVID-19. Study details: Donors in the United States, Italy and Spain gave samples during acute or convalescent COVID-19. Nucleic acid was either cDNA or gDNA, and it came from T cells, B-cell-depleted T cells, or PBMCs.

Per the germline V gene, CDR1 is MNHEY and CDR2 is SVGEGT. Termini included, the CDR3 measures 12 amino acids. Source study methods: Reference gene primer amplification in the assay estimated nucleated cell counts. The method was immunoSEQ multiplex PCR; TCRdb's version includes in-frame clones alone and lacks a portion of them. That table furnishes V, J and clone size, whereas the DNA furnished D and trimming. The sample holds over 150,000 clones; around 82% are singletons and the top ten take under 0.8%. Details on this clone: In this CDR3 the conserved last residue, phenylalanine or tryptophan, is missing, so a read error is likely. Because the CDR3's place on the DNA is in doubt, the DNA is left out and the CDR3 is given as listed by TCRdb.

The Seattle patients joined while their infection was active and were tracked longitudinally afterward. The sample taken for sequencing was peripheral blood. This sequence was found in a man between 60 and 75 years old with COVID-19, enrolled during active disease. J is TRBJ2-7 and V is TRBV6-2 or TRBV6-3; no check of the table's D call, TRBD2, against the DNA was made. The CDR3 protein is CASSYSQRECTL.